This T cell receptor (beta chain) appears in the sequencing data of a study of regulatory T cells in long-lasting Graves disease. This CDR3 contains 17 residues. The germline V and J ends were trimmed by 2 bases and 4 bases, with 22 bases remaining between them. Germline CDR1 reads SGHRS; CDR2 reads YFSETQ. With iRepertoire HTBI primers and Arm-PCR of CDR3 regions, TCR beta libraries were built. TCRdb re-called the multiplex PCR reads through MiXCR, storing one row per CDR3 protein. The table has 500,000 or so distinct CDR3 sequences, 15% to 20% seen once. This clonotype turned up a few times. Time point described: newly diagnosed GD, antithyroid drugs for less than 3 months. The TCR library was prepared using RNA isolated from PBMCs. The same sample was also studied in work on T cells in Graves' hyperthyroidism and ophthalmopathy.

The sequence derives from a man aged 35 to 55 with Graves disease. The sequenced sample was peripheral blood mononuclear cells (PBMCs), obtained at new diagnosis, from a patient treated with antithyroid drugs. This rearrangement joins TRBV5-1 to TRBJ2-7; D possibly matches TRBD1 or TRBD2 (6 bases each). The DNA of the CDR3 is TGCGCCAGCAGCTTTGGTCTGGCGGAGGGGGGACGATACGAGCAGTACTTC. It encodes CASSFGLAEGGRYEQYF.